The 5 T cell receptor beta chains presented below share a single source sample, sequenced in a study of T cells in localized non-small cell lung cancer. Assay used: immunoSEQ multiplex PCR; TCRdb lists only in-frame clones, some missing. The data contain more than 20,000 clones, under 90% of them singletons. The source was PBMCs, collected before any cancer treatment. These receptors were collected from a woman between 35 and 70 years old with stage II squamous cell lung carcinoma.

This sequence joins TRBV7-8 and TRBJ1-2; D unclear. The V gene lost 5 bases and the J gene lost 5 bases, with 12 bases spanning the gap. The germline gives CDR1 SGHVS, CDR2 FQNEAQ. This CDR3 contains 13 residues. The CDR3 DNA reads TGTGCCAGCAGCCCGGGCCTGGGGTATGGCTACACCTTC. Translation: CASSPGLGYGYTF.

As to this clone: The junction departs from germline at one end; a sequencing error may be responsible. CDR3 nucleotide sequence: TGTGCCAGCAGTTTGCTTTATGAGACAGGGGCCACCTACGAGCAGCACTTC. Translation: CASSLLYETGATYEQHF. This chain uses TRBV28 with TRBJ2-7; 8 positions match TRBD1. Germline V gene data show CDR1 as MDHEN and CDR2 as SYDVKM. The CDR3 extends over 17 amino acids. Complete variable domain (other parts from reference TRBV28 and TRBJ2-7): DVKVTQSSRYLVKRTGEKVFLECVQDMDHENMFWYRQDPGLGLRLIYFSYDVKMKEKGDIPEGYSVSREKKERFSLILESASTNQTSMYLCASSLLYETGATYEQHFGPGTRLTVT.

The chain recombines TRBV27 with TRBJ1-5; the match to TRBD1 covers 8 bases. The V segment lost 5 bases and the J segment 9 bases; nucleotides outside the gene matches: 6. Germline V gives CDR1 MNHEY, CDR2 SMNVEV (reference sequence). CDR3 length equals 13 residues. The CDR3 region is CASSRQGRGPQHF. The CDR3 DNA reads TGTGCCAGCAGTCGACAGGGGCGAGGGCCCCAGCATTTT.

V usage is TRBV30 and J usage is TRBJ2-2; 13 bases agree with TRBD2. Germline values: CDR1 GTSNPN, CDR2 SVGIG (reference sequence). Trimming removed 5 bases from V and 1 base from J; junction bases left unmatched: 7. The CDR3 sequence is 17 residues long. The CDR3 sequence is CAWASRTSGRNTGELFF. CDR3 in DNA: TGTGCCTGGGCGAGTCGGACTAGCGGGAGGAACACCGGGGAGCTGTTTTTT.

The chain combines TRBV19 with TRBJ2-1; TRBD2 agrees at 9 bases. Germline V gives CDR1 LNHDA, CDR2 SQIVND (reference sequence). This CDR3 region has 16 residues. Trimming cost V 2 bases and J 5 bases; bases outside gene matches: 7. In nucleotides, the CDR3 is TGTGCCAGTAGTATACTAAGGACTAGCGCTAACAATGAGCAGTTCTTC. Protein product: CASSILRTSANNEQFF. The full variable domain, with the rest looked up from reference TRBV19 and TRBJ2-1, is DGGITQSPKYLFRKEGQNVTLSCEQNLNHDAMYWYRQDPGQGLRLIYYSQIVNDFQKGDIAEGYSVSREKKESFPLTVTSAQKNPTAFYLCASSILRTSANNEQFFGPGTRLTVL.